This T cell receptor beta chain was sequenced during a study of naive and memory T cell subsets. Study-level findings and limits: From naive to CM, EM and EMRA, diversity decreased and Gini increased.

An equimolar mix of two oligonucleotides served as the beta constant-region primer for TRBC1 and TRBC2. Nested alpha and beta constant-region primers with the SP2 primer drove four PCR rounds on ligated cDNA. The cDNA 3' end received a ligated single-stranded oligonucleotide carrying the SP2 primer and a 12-nucleotide UMI. TCRdb re-derived calls from the UMI-ligation and nested PCR reads in MiXCR, one entry per CDR3 protein. The table shows under 35,000 distinct CDR3 sequences, with approximately 17% occurring only once. CD8 T cells were positively selected from what remained after CD4 positive selection. The V and J ends lost 3 bases and 7 bases, in that order; junction bases with no gene match: 6. This CDR3 spans 14 amino acids. Germline CDR1 reads SGDLS; CDR2 reads YYNGEE. A note on this clonotype: The antigen is not known.

The sequence was obtained from a human donor in good health. The J gene is TRBJ2-1, the V gene TRBV9; 8 bases fit TRBD2. Material for sequencing was effector memory CD4+ T cells from blood. The subset: effector memory, CD45RA- CD27-. CDR3 protein: CASSAGTRGNEQFF. The DNA of the CDR3 is TGTGCCAGCAGCGCGGGGACTAGGGGGAATGAGCAGTTCTTC.